This TCR beta chain was captured by sequencing in a study of blood T cell repertoires in COVID-19 (TCRdb year 2020). Concerning the study at large: The collaborator samples originated in the United States, Italy and Spain and spanned the acute and convalescent phases of COVID-19. Sample metadata almost always included a de-identified subject ID, COVID-19 status, age in years and sex. The material from the prospective study consisted of cDNA or gDNA derived from T cells, B-cell-depleted T cells, or PBMCs. A freely available public database, intended as a resource for researchers studying the immune response to SARS-CoV-2, is where the repertoires were released. The samples were drawn from two sources: the first 160 participants of the ongoing ImmuneRACE study, and about 1,300 subjects contributed by 6 global collaborators. Subjects who had been exposed to COVID-19, were actively infected with it, or had recovered from it provided the deeply sampled blood TCRbeta repertoires that made up the dataset. Where available, HLA class I and class II types were taken from metadata supplied by the sample provider and were not determined by assay-based typing. The full study reports these points: The amount of clinical and demographic metadata varied by source and participant and was provided uncurated.

TCRbeta CDR3 regions were amplified from genomic DNA by means of the immunoSEQ Assay, a bias-controlled multiplex PCR. As for the authors' bioinformatics: The number of nucleated cells in each sample was estimated from the amplification of reference gene primers within the assay. To quantify the absolute abundance of each unique TCRbeta CDR3 rearrangement, sequence reads were collapsed and filtered. For each sample, productive Simpson clonality was calculated by taking the square root of Simpson's diversity index across productive rearrangements. As stored in TCRdb, this immuneACCESS dataset retains in-frame rearrangements with V and J assigned. A fraction of the clones does not appear; measured against another copy, unresolved V genes explain less than half of the discrepancy, and the remainder lacks a known reason. That table furnishes V, J and clone size, whereas the DNA furnished D and trimming. The sample table records more than 95,000 clones; 70% to 90% of these occur just once. The ten largest clones add up to approximately 7.2% of the sample.

Another Seattle source contributed samples from volunteer blood donors who had recovered from COVID-19. Collaborating institutions collected whole blood in K2EDTA tubes following their own protocols. Collaborator samples were shipped for TCRbeta analysis as frozen whole blood, isolated PBMCs, or DNA extracted from either sample type. Including the terminal cysteine and phenylalanine, the CDR3 comprises 14 residues. Here the CDR3 DNA is all that survives: 42 bases in frame from base 1. The junction shows trimming of 3 bases on V and 4 bases on J, and the gene matches do not reach 2 bases of it. The germline V gene encodes CDR1 SGHRS and CDR2 YFSETQ. To note about this clone: Which antigen it targets is not known. No quality values exist for individual bases; no much larger clone is one base distant.

The sequence is built from TRBV5-1 and TRBJ1-5, and 9 junctional nucleotides match TRBD1. The receptor's source is an older man who had recovered from COVID-19. The sample taken for sequencing was peripheral blood. Here is the DNA: TGCGCCAGCAGCTCCGGGACAGGGAATCAGCCCCAGCATTTT. The resulting protein is CASSSGTGNQPQHF.